Shown below are 16 T cell receptor beta chains from a single sample sequenced in a study of OX40 agonist ivuxolimab in advanced cancers. The data were produced by immunoSEQ multiplex PCR, yet TCRdb's version contains in-frame clones alone and is incomplete. The sample shows approximately 74,000 clones, 85% of them seen only once. Sequencing was performed on CD4+ or CD8+ T cells sorted from blood, taken in a trial of the OX40 agonist ivuxolimab. The origin of the receptors is an adult with an advanced solid tumor such as melanoma, head and neck, liver or kidney cancer.

V is TRBV4-3 and J is TRBJ2-3, with D unresolved. The germline gives CDR1 LGHNA, CDR2 YSLEER. CDR3 length: 13 residues. Trimming removed 1 base at V and 6 bases at J, with 8 bases between. The CDR3 DNA reads as TGCGCCAGCAGCCAAGGGGTCCGCGATACGCAGTATTTT. This translates into CASSQGVRDTQYF.

The CDR3 sequence is CASSPSRTASYEQYF. In nucleotides, the CDR3 is TGTGCCAGCTCACCATCGAGGACAGCAAGCTACGAGCAGTACTTC. J is TRBJ2-7 and V is TRBV18, with a possible D match to TRBD1 (6 bases). Germline CDR1 and CDR2: KGHSH and LQKENI. The CDR3 is 15 residues long. V gave up 2 bases and J gave up 3 bases, with 14 bases separating them.

This clone has a handful of counts. The rearrangement links TRBV7-9 to TRBJ2-7; TRBD1 might be the D (7 bases). The CDR3 has 17 residues. The germline gives CDR1 SEHNR, CDR2 FQNEAQ (reference sequence). Trimming took off 1 base at V and 5 bases at J, with 21 bases between the two ends. The CDR3 nucleotides read TGTGCCAGCAGCTTAGAAAACACAGGGGCGGGGTTCGACGAGCAGTACTTC. This gives the protein CASSLENTGAGFDEQYF.

The chain uses TRBV4-1 and TRBJ2-7; tentative D call: TRBD1 (5 bases). The CDR3 has 15 amino acids. The ends were cut back, 1 base at V and 4 bases at J, with 14 bases in the middle. CDR1 MGHRA and CDR2 YSYEKL come from the germline V gene. The CDR3: CASSQAPQGSYEQYF. Written as DNA, the CDR3 is TGCGCCAGCAGCCAAGCACCTCAGGGCTCTTACGAGCAGTACTTC.

The chain links TRBV7-6 to TRBJ2-5; 7 positions agree with TRBD2. CDR1 is SGHVS and CDR2 is FNYEAQ in the germline V gene. There are 16 residues in the CDR3. J gave up 4 bases and V 5 bases, and 13 bases lay outside the gene matches. The CDR3 coding sequence is TGTGCCAGCAGCAAAGGGTCGGGAGGCCGAGGAGAGACCCAGTACTTC. Protein product: CASSKGSGGRGETQYF.

CDR3 bases: TGCGCCAGCAGCCGGTGGCAGGAGGAGACCCAGTACTTC. Protein: CASSRWQEETQYF. This rearrangement joins TRBV5-1 to TRBJ2-5, with no clear D. Trimming cost V 4 bases and J 5 bases, with 12 bases left between them. Germline CDR1 reads SGHRS; CDR2 reads YFSETQ. The CDR3 has 13 residues. The entire variable domain, with the rest obtained from reference TRBV5-1 and TRBJ2-5, is as follows: KAGVTQTPRYLIKTRGQQVTLSCSPISGHRSVSWYQQTPGQGLQFLFEYFSETQRNKGNFPGRFSGRQFSNSRSEMNVSTLELGDSALYLCASSRWQEETQYFGPGTRLLVL.

The chain links TRBV6-1 to TRBJ2-7; D perhaps matches TRBD2 (6 bases). Trimming cost V 6 bases and J 6 bases, with 15 bases left between them. This CDR3 has 13 residues. CDR1 is MNHNS, CDR2 SASEGT, per germline. DNA of the CDR3: TGTGCCAGCAGGGAGGGCCTAGGAGGCGAGCAGTACTTC. Amino acids: CASREGLGGEQYF.

This clone was seen once. Written as DNA, the CDR3 is TGTGCCAGCAGCCTCCGTCGGGACAGTGAAGCTTTCTTT. Translation: CASSLRRDSEAFF. The gene calls are TRBV11-3 and TRBJ1-1; 7 bases align to TRBD1. V was pared by 5 bases and J by 7 bases, with 7 bases of the junction left unmatched. Germline loops: CDR1 SGHNT, CDR2 YENEEA. This CDR3 has 13 amino acids. The variable domain in full, with the rest retrieved from reference TRBV11-3 and TRBJ1-1, is EAGVVQSPRYKIIEKKQPVAFWCNPISGHNTLYWYLQNLGQGPELLIRYENEEAVDDSQLPKDRFSAERLKGVDSTLKIQPAELGDSAVYLCASSLRRDSEAFFGQGTRLTVV.

In this sample, this clone turned up a few times. The V call is TRBV7-2, the J call TRBJ1-2; unclear D gene. Germline CDR1 reads SGHTA; CDR2 reads FQGNSA. Trimming removed 4 bases from V and 10 bases from J, with 16 bases in between. This CDR3 spans 13 amino acids. The CDR3, as DNA: TGTGCCAGCAGCTCAGTACCCCAATCGGACTACACCTTC. Its translation is CASSSVPQSDYTF.

The chain is built from TRBV6-5 and TRBJ2-1; 8 bases align to TRBD2. CDR1 and CDR2 (germline): MNHEY, SVGAGI. The ends lost 6 bases at V and 0 bases at J; junction bases unmatched: 4. The CDR3 has 15 amino acids. The CDR3 sequence: CASRLTSGSYNEQFF. CDR3 coding DNA: TGTGCCAGCAGGCTAACTAGCGGCTCCTACAATGAGCAGTTCTTC.

The chain couples TRBV19 to TRBJ1-1, with 8 bases matching TRBD1. Germline V CDR1 and CDR2: LNHDA, SQIVND (reference sequence). The CDR3 loop spans 16 amino acids. V was clipped by 6 bases and J by 3 bases; unmatched bases: 12. The CDR3 region has the DNA TGTGCCAGTAGGAATTACAGGGGGTTGTCGGACACTGAAGCTTTCTTT. Protein sequence: CASRNYRGLSDTEAFF.

In regard to this clone: Different DNA sequences within this sample yield the same CDR3. V and J are TRBV19 and TRBJ2-1; tentatively, D is TRBD1 (6 bases). The germline V and J ends were trimmed by 2 bases and 3 bases, with 11 bases remaining between them. There are 15 residues in the CDR3. Per the germline V gene, CDR1 is LNHDA and CDR2 is SQIVND (reference sequence). This chain's CDR3 is CASSIPGQGYNEQFF. CDR3 nucleotide sequence: TGTGCCAGTAGTATACCGGGACAAGGCTACAATGAGCAGTTCTTC.

J is TRBJ1-5 and V is TRBV30, with D unresolved. Looked up from germline, CDR1 is GTSNPN and CDR2 is SVGIG (reference sequence). The CDR3 totals 14 residues. The V end was cut by 0 bases, the J end by 5 bases, with 11 bases between. The chain's CDR3 is CAWSVGQAHQPQHF. CDR3 sequence (DNA): TGTGCCTGGAGTGTAGGGCAGGCCCATCAGCCCCAGCATTTT. The full variable domain, in which reference TRBV30 and TRBJ1-5 provide the parts outside the CDR3, is SQTIHQWPATLVQPVGSPLSLECTVEGTSNPNLYWYRQAAGRGLQLLFYSVGIGQISSEVPQNLSASRPQDRQFILSSKKLLLSDSGFYLCAWSVGQAHQPQHFGDGTRLSIL.

This chain connects TRBV7-9 to TRBJ1-2; 11 bases fit TRBD1. The CDR3 has 17 residues. V dropped 6 bases and J dropped 5; count of bases not matched to a gene: 14. CDR1 is SEHNR, CDR2 FQNEAQ, per germline (reference sequence). Here the CDR3 DNA reads TGTGCCAGCAGTCTAGCCCCTGGACAGGGGGCCGGGTATGGCTACACCTTC. Translated, it gives CASSLAPGQGAGYGYTF. Drawing the rest from reference TRBV7-9 and TRBJ1-2, the complete variable domain is DTGVSQNPRHKITKRGQNVTFRCDPISEHNRLYWYRQTLGQGPEFLTYFQNEAQLEKSRLLSDRFSAERPKGSFSTLEIQRTEQGDSAMYLCASSLAPGQGAGYGYTFGSGTRLTVV.

The J gene is TRBJ2-5, the V gene TRBV6-1, with 11 bases identical to TRBD1. The end of the DNA aligns better with TRBJ2-7, so the J call may be wrong. The CDR3 loop spans 15 amino acids. From germline, CDR1 is MNHNS and CDR2 SASEGT. This CDR3 is CASRDRGLSSYEQYF. CDR3 nucleotides: TGTGCCAGCAGGGACAGGGGGCTTAGCTCCTACGAGCAGTACTTC.

The genes are TRBV4-3 and TRBJ1-4, with TRBD1 identical over 9 bases. Unmatched junction bases numbered 7, after V lost 0 bases and J lost 8 bases. CDR1 and CDR2 from the germline V gene are LGHNA and YSLEER. The CDR3 length is 16 residues. DNA for the CDR3: TGCGCCAGCAGCCAAGACGGGGACAGGGATGGAGAAAAACTGTTTTTT. Amino acids: CASSQDGDRDGEKLFF.